The 19 T cell receptor beta chains below were found in one sample sequenced in a study of lymphopenia after photon versus proton radiotherapy. Clones were sequenced by immunoSEQ multiplex PCR, and TCRdb holds only the in-frame ones, with some missing. The repertoire includes more than 15,000 clones, roughly nine tenths of them detected once, and 50% to 70% sits in the top ten. The sample consisted of peripheral blood, taken from a patient treated with proton-based radiotherapy. These receptors all stem from a woman aged 60-75 years with cholangiocarcinoma. Some clones in this sample may be carry-over from other donors' samples.

The V gene is TRBV6-6, the J gene TRBJ2-7, with 11 bases aligning to TRBD2. J lost 3 bases, V lost 2 bases, and 6 bases had no gene match. The CDR3 is 16 residues long. CDR1 MNHNY and CDR2 SVGAGI come from the germline V gene (reference sequence). CDR3 residues: CASSYPPGLAGYEQYF. CDR3 nucleotide sequence: TGTGCCAGCAGTTACCCGCCCGGACTAGCGGGCTACGAGCAGTACTTC.

This chain joins TRBV5-8 and TRBJ2-3, with D unclear. From germline, CDR1 is SGHTS and CDR2 YDEGEE. V shed 3 bases and J shed 4 bases, with 6 bases lying between them. CDR3 length: 12 amino acids. This chain's CDR3 is CASSYGPDTQYF. The CDR3 bases are TGTGCCAGCAGCTATGGGCCAGATACGCAGTATTTT.

CDR3 in amino acids: CASSLGQSTNEKLFF. The CDR3 DNA follows: TGCGCCAGCAGCTTGGGACAGTCAACTAATGAAAAACTGTTTTTT. This sequence joins TRBV5-1 and TRBJ1-4, with D possibly TRBD1 on 5 matching bases. Per germline, CDR1 SGHRS and CDR2 YFSETQ. The germline V and J ends were trimmed by 0 bases and 0 bases, with 6 bases remaining between them. This CDR3 is built from 15 residues.

The V call is TRBV11-3, the J call TRBJ2-1; D is unresolved. Germline V lookup: CDR1 SGHNT, CDR2 YENEEA. The CDR3 totals 14 residues. V lost 5 bases, J lost 9 bases, and 17 bases lay in between. In DNA, the CDR3 is TGTGCCAGCAGCCTTTACTTCGGGCAAACTGAGCAGTTCTTC. Translation: CASSLYFGQTEQFF.

This clone was seen only once. The genes are TRBV5-1 and TRBJ1-2; TRBD1 agrees at 9 bases. Germline values: CDR1 SGHRS, CDR2 YFSETQ. V lost 4 bases to trimming and J lost 0 bases; unmatched junction nucleotides: 4. The CDR3 has 15 residues. Here the CDR3 DNA reads TGCGCCAGCAGCCGGGACAGGGCCTCTAACTATGGCTACACCTTC. This gives the protein CASSRDRASNYGYTF.

V is TRBV28 and J is TRBJ1-1, with D unresolved. The CDR3 sequence is 15 residues long. V dropped 3 bases and J dropped 1 base, with 12 bases sitting between them. Germline CDR1 and CDR2: MDHEN and SYDVKM. The CDR3 spells CASSFSGEGNTEAFF. The CDR3 nucleotides are TGTGCCAGCAGTTTTAGTGGAGAGGGGAACACTGAAGCTTTCTTT.

V is TRBV11-2 and J is TRBJ2-3; a possible D gene is TRBD2 (6 bases). Trimming left V 4 bases short and J 1 base short, with 15 bases between. The CDR3 loop spans 16 amino acids. Germline assignment: CDR1 SGHAT and CDR2 FQNNGV. CDR3 loop: CASSSSGGIGTDTQYF. The CDR3 region has the DNA TGTGCCAGCAGCTCCTCGGGCGGGATCGGCACAGATACGCAGTATTTT.

The chain is built from TRBV7-2 and TRBJ2-2; 10 positions agree with TRBD2. V dropped 8 bases and J dropped 7; count of bases not matched to a gene: 13. In germline, CDR1 is SGHTA, CDR2 FQGNSA. CDR3 length: 16 residues. The CDR3 DNA is TGTGCCAGCGGGGGTGGGCTAGCGGGAGTGGACGGGGAGCTGTTTTTT. Protein sequence: CASGGGLAGVDGELFF.

The gene calls are TRBV7-2 and TRBJ2-1; 10 positions match TRBD2. The CDR3 spans 17 residues. Looked up from germline, CDR1 is SGHTA and CDR2 is FQGNSA. V dropped 5 bases and J dropped 2; count of bases not matched to a gene: 9. The CDR3, as DNA: TGTGCCAGCAGCGACTCAAGCGGGAGGGCCCCCTACAATGAGCAGTTCTTC. Translated, it gives CASSDSSGRAPYNEQFF.

CDR3 nucleotides: TGTGCCAGCAGACCCTCGACAGGGGGCGAATCCTACGAGCAGTACTTC. It encodes CASRPSTGGESYEQYF. The gene calls are TRBV21-1 and TRBJ2-7; the table assigns TRBD1, which was not confirmed against the DNA. TRBV21-1 is a recognized pseudogene. The CDR3 contains 16 residues.

This rearrangement joins TRBV27 to TRBJ2-3; no firm D call. Germline assignment: CDR1 MNHEY and CDR2 SMNVEV (reference sequence). The CDR3 loop spans 13 amino acids. The ends were cut back, 1 base at V and 1 base at J, with 3 bases in the middle. This CDR3 is CASSLLGTDTQYF. The CDR3 DNA sequence: TGTGCCAGCAGTTTATTGGGCACAGATACGCAGTATTTT.

This chain connects TRBV30 to TRBJ1-6, with TRBD1 identical over 8 bases. J was trimmed by 10 bases and V by 0 bases; bases with no gene match: 8. Germline V gene sequence: CDR1 GTSNPN, CDR2 SVGIG (reference sequence). The CDR3 length is 15 residues. The CDR3 DNA follows: TGTGCCTGGAGTGTAGCGGACAGGGAGTTCTCACCCCTCCACTTT. This encodes CAWSVADREFSPLHF.

The chain combines TRBV7-2 with TRBJ2-4; TRBD2 matches at 8 bases. Trimming took 5 bases from V and 0 from J; bases not matched to a gene: 9. Germline CDR1 is SGHTA and CDR2 is FQGNSA. CDR3 length: 17 amino acids. The CDR3 loop reads CASSAQGTSVAKNIQYF. Written as DNA, the CDR3 is TGTGCCAGCAGCGCCCAGGGGACTAGTGTAGCCAAAAACATTCAGTACTTC.

The J gene is TRBJ1-2, the V gene TRBV6-1; D remains ambiguous. The CDR3 length is 14 residues. The V gene lost 10 bases and the J gene lost 7 bases, with 22 bases spanning the gap. CDR1 is MNHNS, CDR2 SASEGT, per germline. In DNA form, the CDR3 reads TGTGCCACCGGGCGAGGTGGTTCCCCTTTTGGCTACACCTTC. Translated, it gives CATGRGGSPFGYTF.

This clone was seen once. A read error may produce the germline difference seen at one junction end. The chain joins TRBV7-7 to TRBJ2-1, with 7 bases fitting TRBD1. CDR1 is SSHAT, CDR2 FNYEAQ, per germline (reference sequence). The CDR3 is made up of 14 amino acids. CDR3 region: CASSPRGTRNEQFF. CDR3 DNA sequence: TGTGCTAGCAGCCCCAGGGGGACCCGTAATGAGCAGTTCTTC. The variable domain in full, with the rest retrieved from reference TRBV7-7 and TRBJ2-1, is GAGVSQSPRYKVTKRGQDVTLRCDPISSHATLYWYQQALGQGPEFLTYFNYEAQPDKSGLPSDRFSAERPEGSISTLTIQRTEQRDSAMYRCASSPRGTRNEQFFGPGTRLTVL.

The chain combines TRBV15 with TRBJ1-1, with unresolved D. V was pared by 3 bases and J by 3 bases, with 8 bases between. The CDR3 loop spans 13 amino acids. Looked up from germline, CDR1 is LNHNV and CDR2 is YYDKDF (reference sequence). The CDR3 loop reads CATSSGEDTEAFF. In nucleotides, the CDR3 is TGTGCCACCAGCAGCGGGGAGGACACTGAAGCTTTCTTT. The full variable domain, rest sourced from reference TRBV15 and TRBJ1-1, is DAMVIQNPRYQVTQFGKPVTLSCSQTLNHNVMYWYQQKSSQAPKLLFHYYDKDFNNEADTPDNFQSRRPNTSFCFLDIRSPGLGDTAMYLCATSSGEDTEAFFGQGTRLTVV.

This sequence joins TRBV12-5 and TRBJ1-2, with 7 bases fitting TRBD1. CDR3 length equals 17 residues. With V trimmed by 0 bases and J by 1 base, 8 bases remained unmatched. CDR1 LGHNT and CDR2 FRNRAP come from the germline V gene. Here the CDR3 DNA reads TGTGCTAGTGGTTTGGTACTTGGATGGGACAGTAACTATGGCTACACCTTC. It is translated as CASGLVLGWDSNYGYTF.

The chain joins TRBV9 to TRBJ1-1; 7 nucleotides line up with TRBD1. The CDR3 spans 14 residues. Germline V gives CDR1 SGDLS, CDR2 YYNGEE. J was trimmed by 2 bases and V by 4 bases; bases with no gene match: 5. CDR3 residues: CASSPRDRNTEAFF. Written as DNA, the CDR3 is TGTGCCAGCAGCCCCCGGGACAGAAACACTGAAGCTTTCTTT.

The CDR3 region is CASSRDSYEQYF. CDR3 in DNA: TGTGCCAGCAGTCGGGACAGCTACGAGCAGTACTTC. This chain links TRBV6-5 with TRBJ2-7, with TRBD1 matching over 7 bases. The CDR3 spans 12 residues. Germline V gene data show CDR1 as MNHEY and CDR2 as SVGAGI. The junction had 1 base not matched to a gene; V was cut back by 5 bases and J by 3 bases.